The next 12 T cell receptor beta chains were all read from a single sample in a study of identical twins. MiXCR, applied by TCRdb to the 5' RACE reads, yields one record per CDR3 protein. Of hundreds of thousands of distinct CDR3 sequences in the sample, 5.5% to 7.5% are singletons; the top ten hold about 1.8%. Sequencing used naive T cells sorted from blood. All receptors derive from a man between 18 and 35 years old in good health.

This clonotype was seen repeatedly, ten times or more. J is TRBJ2-7 and V is TRBV10-3; D gene uncertain. Per germline, CDR1 ENHRY and CDR2 SYGVKD. This CDR3 is 11 amino acids long. V lost 6 bases to trimming and J lost 5 bases, with 8 bases between them. CDR3 region: CAISPDNEQYF. In DNA, the CDR3 is TGTGCCATCAGCCCGGATAACGAGCAGTACTTC.

In this sample, this clonotype turned up a few times. The J gene is TRBJ1-2, the V gene TRBV10-2, with a tentative D call TRBD1 (5 bases). Germline V gene lookup returns CDR1 WSHSY and CDR2 SAAADI. This CDR3 region has 14 residues. V was pared by 0 bases and J by 5 bases, with 10 bases between. The CDR3 loop is CASSESRQGYGYTF. CDR3 nucleotide sequence: TGCGCCAGCAGTGAGTCCCGCCAGGGTTATGGCTACACCTTC.

V is TRBV5-1 and J is TRBJ2-7; no reliable D call. Trimming removed 0 bases from V and 3 bases from J, with 10 bases in between. Per germline, CDR1 SGHRS and CDR2 YFSETQ. The CDR3 has 14 residues. In DNA form, the CDR3 reads TGCGCCAGCAGCTTGGAGGCGGCCCTCTACGAGCAGTACTTC. Its protein is CASSLEAALYEQYF.

This clonotype was found a few times. The rearrangement links TRBV24-1 to TRBJ2-4, with TRBD1 identical over 9 bases. The V and J ends lost 9 bases and 9 bases, in that order; junction bases with no gene match: 8. Germline assignment: CDR1 KGHDR and CDR2 SFDVKD. The CDR3 covers 13 residues. The CDR3 loop reads CATGRTGDGIQYF. In nucleotides, the CDR3 is TGTGCCACCGGTAGGACAGGGGATGGCATTCAGTACTTC.

This clonotype occurred a few times. The chain uses TRBV7-2 and TRBJ2-7; D tentatively reads TRBD1 or TRBD2 (5 bases each). Trimming took 2 bases from V and 7 from J, leaving 18 bases between them. The germline V gene has CDR1 SGHTA and CDR2 FQGNSA. The length of the CDR3 is 15 residues. The chain's CDR3 is CASSLMPGPPGEQYF. The CDR3 nucleotides are TGTGCCAGCAGCTTAATGCCGGGACCGCCGGGGGAGCAGTACTTC.

This clonotype was counted a few times. The chain combines TRBV29-1 with TRBJ2-7; 8 bases are shared with TRBD1. CDR3 length equals 12 residues. Germline V gene data show CDR1 as SQVTM and CDR2 as ANQGSEA. V was pared by 2 bases and J by 5 bases, with 2 bases of the junction left unmatched. CDR3 loop: CSVEQGADEQYF. CDR3 sequence (DNA): TGCAGCGTTGAACAGGGGGCAGACGAGCAGTACTTC.

This chain uses TRBV7-2 with TRBJ2-4; no reliable D call. The CDR3 loop spans 12 amino acids. V was shortened by 5 bases and J by 9 bases, with 11 bases between the two germline ends. Germline V gene sequence: CDR1 SGHTA, CDR2 FQGNSA. The CDR3 bases are TGTGCCAGCAGCCCCTCTCAAGGCATTCAGTACTTC. This gives the protein CASSPSQGIQYF.

This clonotype occurred a few times. CDR3 amino acids: CASSQDGINRYNEQFF. In nucleotides, the CDR3 is TGTGCCAGCAGCCAAGACGGGATTAACCGTTACAATGAGCAGTTCTTC. The chain combines TRBV3-1 with TRBJ2-1; weak D call: TRBD2 (5 bases). The germline V gene encodes CDR1 LGHDT and CDR2 YNNKEL (reference sequence). The CDR3 contains 16 residues. The ends were cut back, 0 bases at V and 4 bases at J, with 13 bases in the middle.

This clonotype appeared many times. This chain connects TRBV12-3 or TRBV12-4 to TRBJ1-5, with D hard to call. The V gene lost 2 bases and the J gene lost 3 bases, with 8 bases spanning the gap. This CDR3 comprises 14 residues. CDR3 sequence (DNA): TGTGCCAGCAGTTTATGGTCAGACAATCAGCCCCAGCATTTT. Translation gives CASSLWSDNQPQHF.

This clonotype was picked up many times. The chain couples TRBV3-1 to TRBJ2-7; unclear D gene. The CDR3 is made up of 15 amino acids. V was pared by 0 bases and J by 2 bases, with 11 bases between. Germline CDR1 is LGHDT and CDR2 is YNNKEL (reference sequence). The CDR3 region is CASSQEPSNAYEQYF. In DNA form, the CDR3 reads TGTGCCAGCAGCCAAGAACCAAGTAATGCCTACGAGCAGTACTTC.

This clonotype occurred many times. This chain connects TRBV12-3 or TRBV12-4 to TRBJ1-2; D might be TRBD1 (6 bases). Trimming cost V 0 bases and J 5 bases, with 10 bases left between them. The CDR3 is 14 residues long. This CDR3 reads CASSLASRGYGYTF. The CDR3 bases are TGTGCCAGCAGTTTAGCGTCCAGGGGATATGGCTACACCTTC.

This clonotype was detected many times. The J gene is TRBJ2-1, the V gene TRBV27, with TRBD1 as a possible D gene (7 bases). V gave up 4 bases and J gave up 12 bases, with 16 bases separating them. The germline CDR1 and CDR2 sequences are MNHEY and SMNVEV (reference sequence). The length of the CDR3 is 13 residues. The CDR3 loop is CASSSNRGGLQFF. DNA for the CDR3: TGTGCCAGCAGTTCGAACAGGGGAGGCCTGCAGTTCTTC.